A selection of T cell receptor beta chains follows, all from one sample in a study of technical replicates of blood from a handful of donors. The repertoire was sequenced with immunoSEQ multiplex PCR; TCRdb's copy has only in-frame clones and lacks some. The sample yields around 71,000 clones, around nine tenths seen once. The sample was T cells isolated from PBMCs. The receptors stem from a human donor in good health. Each CDR3 is given with its conserved first and last residue. The D gene is left open where the match is weak. Clone size is not always given. Where it is, it says once, few, many or a class for expanded clones.

abundance	v_gene	d_gene	j_gene	CDR3aa	CDR3nt
-	TRBV7-9	-	TRBJ1-5	CASSSQGSNQPQHF	TGTGCCAGCAGCTCCCAGGGTAGCAATCAGCCCCAGCATTTT
-	TRBV7-2	TRBD1	TRBJ2-7	CASSYGTGGGSYEQYF	TGTGCCAGCAGCTATGGGACAGGGGGCGGCTCCTACGAGCAGTACTTC
-	TRBV11-2	TRBD1	TRBJ2-1	CASSRKTNPDRNNEQFF	TGTGCCAGCAGCCGAAAGACTAATCCGGACAGGAACAATGAGCAGTTCTTC
-	TRBV28	TRBD2	TRBJ2-6	CASTDSGLAGTGANVLTF	TGTGCCAGCACTGATTCGGGACTAGCGGGAACTGGGGCCAACGTCCTGACTTTC
-	TRBV5-1	-	TRBJ1-1	CASSVGLNTEAFF	TGCGCCAGCAGCGTGGGACTCAACACTGAAGCTTTCTTT
-	TRBV18	-	TRBJ1-1	CASSPIGDTEAFF	TGTGCCAGCTCACCAATAGGAGACACTGAAGCTTTCTTT
-	TRBV19	TRBD1	TRBJ1-2	CASSKGQGAVGYTF	TGTGCCAGTAGTAAGGGACAGGGGGCAGTTGGCTACACCTTC
-	TRBV6-4	TRBD2	TRBJ2-1	CAIPGLLNNEQFF	TGTGCCATCCCGGGACTACTTAACAATGAGCAGTTCTTC
-	TRBV7-3	-	TRBJ2-2	CASSLGRPGELFF	TGTGCCAGCAGCTTGGGGAGGCCCGGGGAGCTGTTTTTT
-	TRBV19	TRBD1	TRBJ2-5	CASSTPSWPGGETQYF	TGTGCCAGTAGTACCCCGTCTTGGCCAGGGGGCGAGACCCAGTACTTC
-	TRBV9	TRBD2	TRBJ2-7	CASSVGGRGYEQYF	TGTGCCAGCAGCGTAGGCGGGAGGGGTTACGAGCAGTACTTC
-	TRBV10-3	TRBD2	TRBJ2-7	CAISFGDYYEQYF	TGTGCCATCAGCTTCGGGGACTACTACGAGCAGTACTTC
-	TRBV7-8	TRBD1	TRBJ1-1	CASSPLIGQGAPEAFF	TGTGCCAGCAGCCCTCTTATTGGACAGGGGGCTCCTGAAGCTTTCTTT
once	TRBV5-4	TRBD2	TRBJ2-7	CASSSGLAGAYEQYF	TGTGCCAGCAGTTCCGGACTAGCGGGGGCCTACGAGCAGTACTTC
-	TRBV6-5	-	TRBJ2-3	CASSYFSGGEEDTQYF	TGTGCCAGCAGTTACTTCTCGGGGGGCGAGGAAGATACGCAGTATTTT
-	TRBV2	-	TRBJ1-3	CASRDSRGPGNTIYF	TGTGCCAGCAGGGACTCCAGGGGACCTGGAAACACCATATATTTT
-	TRBV7-9	TRBD1	TRBJ2-7	CASSLTGFHYEQYF	TGTGCCAGCAGCTTGACAGGGTTCCACTACGAGCAGTACTTC
-	TRBV5-8	-	TRBJ2-5	CASSLDLPGGETQYF	TGTGCCAGCAGCTTGGACTTGCCCGGGGGAGAGACCCAGTACTTC
-	TRBV7-2	-	TRBJ1-2	CASSLSPRNYGYTF	TGTGCCAGCAGCTTGTCCCCCAGGAACTATGGCTACACCTTC
-	TRBV5-6	TRBD2	TRBJ2-7	CASRDRGGAYEQYF	TGTGCCAGCAGAGATCGGGGAGGGGCCTACGAGCAGTACTTC
-	TRBV6-6	-	TRBJ2-7	CASSYSGSYEQYF	TGTGCCAGCAGTTACAGCGGGTCCTACGAGCAGTACTTC
-	TRBV29-1	-	TRBJ2-1	CSVEGVLPDNEQFF	TGCAGCGTTGAAGGCGTGCTCCCCGACAATGAGCAGTTCTTC
-	TRBV6-5	-	TRBJ2-1	CASSYSVYNEQFF	TGTGCCAGCAGTTACTCCGTCTACAATGAGCAGTTCTTC
-	TRBV18	-	TRBJ1-3	CASSPNLEGSSGNTIYF	TGTGCCAGCTCACCAAACCTCGAGGGAAGCTCTGGAAACACCATATATTTT
-	TRBV7-2	-	TRBJ1-3	CASRFQGGSGNTIYF	TGTGCCAGCAGATTTCAGGGTGGCTCTGGAAACACCATATATTTT
-	TRBV28	-	TRBJ2-7	CASSSDRGSEQYF	TGTGCCAGCAGCTCTGATAGGGGTTCCGAGCAGTACTTC
-	TRBV6-4	-	TRBJ2-5	CASSVTAPGTRREGRETQYF	TGTGCCAGCAGTGTCACCGCCCCCGGGACACGACGTGAGGGGCGGGAGACCCAGTACTTC
-	TRBV7-9	TRBD2	TRBJ2-1	CASSLAPTSANEQFF	TGTGCCAGCAGCTTAGCGCCGACTAGCGCCAATGAGCAGTTCTTC
-	TRBV14	-	TRBJ1-1	CASSPSNTEAFF	TGTGCCAGCAGCCCTAGTAACACTGAAGCTTTCTTT
-	TRBV6-1	-	TRBJ2-1	CASSEGLGSYNEQFF	TGTGCCAGCAGTGAAGGTCTAGGATCTTACAATGAGCAGTTCTTC
-	TRBV7-9	-	TRBJ1-2	CASSEPQGSYGYTF	TGTGCCAGCAGCGAGCCACAGGGATCCTATGGCTACACCTTC
-	TRBV11-2	-	TRBJ2-7	CASSLDQGGLYEQYF	TGTGCCAGCAGCTTAGATCAGGGCGGTCTCTACGAGCAGTACTTC
-	TRBV19	TRBD1	TRBJ1-2	CASSSWTGNGYTF	TGTGCCAGTAGTTCCTGGACAGGGAATGGCTACACCTTC
-	TRBV9	TRBD2	TRBJ2-7	CASSDGLAGVYEQYF	TGTGCCAGCAGCGATGGACTAGCGGGGGTCTACGAGCAGTACTTC
-	TRBV27	-	TRBJ2-1	CASSLSGGALNEQFF	TGTGCCAGCAGTTTATCTGGGGGGGCGCTCAATGAGCAGTTCTTC
-	TRBV28	TRBD1	TRBJ2-7	CASSPPPGQSSYEQYF	TGTGCCAGCAGTCCACCCCCGGGACAGAGCTCCTACGAGCAGTACTTC
-	TRBV19	-	TRBJ1-3	CASRRDSGNTIYF	TGTGCCAGCCGACGGGACTCTGGAAACACCATATATTTT
-	TRBV9	-	TRBJ2-3	CASSPAAGFHKDTQYF	TGTGCCAGCAGCCCAGCTGCCGGGTTCCATAAAGATACGCAGTATTTT
-	TRBV9	-	TRBJ2-2	CASSDPRRDVTGELFF	TGTGCCAGCAGCGACCCCCGGCGGGACGTCACCGGGGAGCTGTTTTTT
-	TRBV7-9	TRBD1	TRBJ1-2	CASSLTGGQGNYGYTF	TGTGCCAGCAGCTTAACGGGGGGACAGGGGAACTATGGCTACACCTTC
-	TRBV7-3	TRBD2	TRBJ2-7	CASSPTSGAYEQYF	TGTGCCAGCAGTCCTACTAGCGGGGCCTACGAGCAGTACTTC
-	TRBV10-3	TRBD2	TRBJ2-2	CAIESGSPPGELFF	TGTGCCATCGAAAGCGGGAGTCCCCCCGGGGAGCTGTTTTTT
-	TRBV19	TRBD1	TRBJ1-1	CASSTGTGISQAFF	TGTGCCAGTAGCACCGGGACAGGGATATCTCAAGCTTTCTTT
-	TRBV6-1	TRBD2	TRBJ2-7	CASSELTSVSYEQYF	TGTGCCAGCAGTGAATTGACTAGCGTCTCCTACGAGCAGTACTTC
-	TRBV6-5	-	TRBJ2-7	CASSRGPTYEQYF	TGTGCCAGCAGTCGAGGGCCCACCTACGAGCAGTACTTC
-	TRBV7-9	-	TRBJ1-1	CASAPSRSDTEAFF	TGTGCCAGCGCCCCTTCCAGAAGTGACACTGAAGCTTTCTTT
-	TRBV18	TRBD1	TRBJ2-7	CASSPGTGYEQYF	TGTGCCAGCTCCCCCGGGACAGGCTACGAGCAGTACTTC
-	TRBV5-6	-	TRBJ1-2	CASSLAANYGYTF	TGTGCCAGCAGCTTGGCAGCTAACTATGGCTACACCTTC
once	TRBV19	TRBD2	TRBJ2-7	CASSIGLAGDEQYF	TGTGCCAGTAGTATAGGACTAGCGGGAGACGAGCAGTACTTC
-	TRBV4-1	-	TRBJ2-5	CASSQWGRETQYF	TGCGCCAGCAGCCAATGGGGGAGGGAGACCCAGTACTTC
-	TRBV6-4	-	TRBJ1-2	CASSPIASNYGYTF	TGTGCCAGCAGCCCTATAGCGTCAAACTATGGCTACACCTTC
-	TRBV28	-	TRBJ1-1	CASKEGSQWDTEAFF	TGTGCCAGCAAGGAGGGGTCCCAGTGGGACACTGAAGCTTTCTTT
-	TRBV2	-	TRBJ2-3	CASRIMGAQYF	TGTGCCAGCAGGATTATGGGCGCGCAGTATTTT
-	TRBV4-3	TRBD1	TRBJ2-6	CASSQDTPGQGMPGANVLTF	TGCGCCAGCAGCCAAGATACTCCGGGACAGGGAATGCCTGGGGCCAACGTCCTGACTTTC
-	TRBV29-1	-	TRBJ2-5	CSVRSGSVETQYF	TGCAGCGTTCGAAGTGGGAGTGTGGAGACCCAGTACTTC
once	TRBV30	-	TRBJ2-7	CAWSTGYEQYF	TGTGCCTGGTCGACAGGCTACGAGCAGTACTTC
-	TRBV11-3	-	TRBJ2-1	CASSLGLSNNEQFF	TGTGCCAGCAGCTTAGGACTCTCGAACAATGAGCAGTTCTTC